The T cell receptor beta chain under discussion was sequenced for a study of neurological immune-mediated disorders. Findings and caveats of the study: Patients with HTLV-1-associated myelopathy showed the most TCR clonal expansion. Those with multiple sclerosis showed the least, falling below healthy controls. CDR3 amino acid sequences of expanded clones were not shared across subjects, a result suggesting private repertoires in all groups.

The CDR3 is made up of 12 amino acids. Germline values: CDR1 SGHRS, CDR2 YFSETQ. Trimming took 5 bases from V and 13 from J; bases not matched to a gene: 5. 5'RACE with 10-nucleotide random UMIs generated the cDNA. TCRdb fed the 5' RACE reads into MiXCR, producing one record per CDR3 protein. The sample includes about 77,000 distinct CDR3 sequences, approximately 10% of them seen just once. At least ten counts were recorded for this clonotype. What it recognizes is unknown. The sequencing sample was made of PBMCs. The receptor was isolated from a man between 50 and 59 years old in good health. This sequence joins TRBV5-1 and TRBJ2-2; 10 nucleotides line up with TRBD1. The CDR3 loop is CASRETGGVLFF. The CDR3 bases are TGCGCCAGCAGAGAGACAGGGGGCGTGCTGTTTTTT.